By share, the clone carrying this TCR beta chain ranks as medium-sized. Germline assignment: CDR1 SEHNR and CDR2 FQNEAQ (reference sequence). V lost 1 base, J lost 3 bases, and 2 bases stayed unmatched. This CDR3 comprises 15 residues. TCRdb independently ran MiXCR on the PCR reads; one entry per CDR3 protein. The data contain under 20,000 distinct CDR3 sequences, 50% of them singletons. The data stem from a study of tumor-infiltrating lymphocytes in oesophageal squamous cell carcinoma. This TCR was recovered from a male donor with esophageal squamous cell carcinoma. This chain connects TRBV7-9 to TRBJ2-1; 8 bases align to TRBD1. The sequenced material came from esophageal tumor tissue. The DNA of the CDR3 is TGTGCCAGCAGCTTAGGGACAGGGATCTACAATGAGCAGTTCTTC. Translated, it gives CASSLGTGIYNEQFF. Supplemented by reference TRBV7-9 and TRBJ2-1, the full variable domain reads DTGVSQNPRHKITKRGQNVTFRCDPISEHNRLYWYRQTLGQGPEFLTYFQNEAQLEKSRLLSDRFSAERPKGSFSTLEIQRTEQGDSAMYLCASSLGTGIYNEQFFGPGTRLTVL.